This is a list of T cell receptor beta chains from one sample in a study of blood T cell repertoires in COVID-19. Clones were sequenced by immunoSEQ multiplex PCR, and TCRdb holds only the in-frame ones, with some missing. Here the sample spans 350,000 to 400,000 clones, 80% to 90% being singletons. Specimen: peripheral blood. Receptors were obtained from a woman in her 30s with COVID-19, enrolled during active disease. Each CDR3 is given with its conserved first and last residue. The D gene is left open where the match is weak. Clone size appears in some rows only: once, few, many, or a class for an expanded clone.

D gene	V gene	clone size	J gene	CDR3 DNA	CDR3 protein
TRBD2	TRBV27	-	TRBJ2-7	TGTGCCAGCAGTTTATCGGCGGGGGGCTCCCTCGAGCAGTACTTC	CASSLSAGGSLEQYF
TRBD2	TRBV28	-	TRBJ2-7	TGTGCCAGCAGCTCCTTTGCAGCGGGGGGTTTAGAGCAGTACTTC	CASSSFAAGGLEQYF
-	TRBV5-1	-	TRBJ2-2	TGCGCCAGCAGCTTGGCTAGGCCTGCCTTCACCGGGGAGCTGTTTTTT	CASSLARPAFTGELFF
-	TRBV5-4	-	TRBJ1-1	TGTGCCAGCAGCTTGTCTGAGGGCGAAGCTTTCTTT	CASSLSEGEAFF
TRBD2	TRBV19	few	TRBJ2-2	TGTGCCAGTAGGAGGACTAGCGGGAGAATTAACACCGGGGAGCTGTTTTTT	CASRRTSGRINTGELFF
-	TRBV19	once	TRBJ2-1	TGTGCCAGTACTAGCTACAATGAGCAGTTCTTC	CASTSYNEQFF
TRBD1	TRBV18	-	TRBJ2-5	TGTGCCAGCTCGGGGGACAGGCATACGCAAGAGACCCAGTACTTC	CASSGDRHTQETQYF
-	TRBV19	-	TRBJ2-6	TGTGCCAGTAGTACCTATTCTGGGGCCAACGTCCTGACTTTC	CASSTYSGANVLTF
TRBD1	TRBV3-1/TRBV3-2	-	TRBJ2-5	TGTGCCAGCAGCCAAGATTGGAATCGGGACAGGGGGCAGGAGACCCAGTACTTC	CASSQDWNRDRGQETQYF
-	TRBV29-1	-	TRBJ1-1	TGCAGCGTTGAAGGGGGAGGGAACACTGAAGCTTTCTTT	CSVEGGGNTEAFF
TRBD1	TRBV19	-	TRBJ2-1	TGTGCCAGTAGTCAAACAGGGGGTTTGGCCTACAATGAGCAGTTCTTC	CASSQTGGLAYNEQFF
-	TRBV12-3/TRBV12-4	-	TRBJ2-4	TGTGCCAGCCATTTGGGCGGGAACATTCAGTACTTC	CASHLGGNIQYF
-	TRBV28	many	TRBJ1-4	TGTGCCAGCAGTTTTCAATTGGACAGATCTAGAAAACTGTTTTTT	CASSFQLDRSRKLFF
TRBD1	TRBV18	-	TRBJ1-5	TGTGCCAGCTCACCCCAGGGGGAGAATCAGCCCCAGCATTTT	CASSPQGENQPQHF
-	TRBV5-6	-	TRBJ1-4	TGTGCCAGCAGCTTGACAGGGTTGGATGAAAAACTGTTTTTT	CASSLTGLDEKLFF
-	TRBV6-2/TRBV6-3	-	TRBJ2-3	TGTGCCAGCAGTTGGACTAATCGGGTCGTCTTAGGGCAGTATTTT	CASSWTNRVVLGQYF
-	TRBV2	-	TRBJ2-2	TGTGCCAGCAGAACACCCCCGGGCAGGGGCAACACCGGGGAGCTGTTTTTT	CASRTPPGRGNTGELFF
-	TRBV30	-	TRBJ1-4	TGTGCCTGGAGCGGGGCAACTAATGAAAAACTGTTTTTT	CAWSGATNEKLFF
-	TRBV12-3/TRBV12-4	once	TRBJ2-5	TGTGCCAGCAGTTTGGGCACCCAAGAGACCCAGTACTTC	CASSLGTQETQYF
TRBD1	TRBV19	-	TRBJ2-5	TGTGCCAGTAGTCTAAACCCGGGACAGTTTCAAGAGACCCAGTACTTC	CASSLNPGQFQETQYF
TRBD1	TRBV11-3	-	TRBJ1-1	TGTGCCAGCAGCTTAGTGACAGGGGGTAACACTGAAGCTTTCTTT	CASSLVTGGNTEAFF
TRBD2	TRBV10-3	-	TRBJ2-2	TGTGCCATCAGGGGGGGGACCAACACCGGGGAGCTGTTTTTT	CAIRGGTNTGELFF
-	TRBV27	-	TRBJ1-5	TGTGCCAGCAGTTTGTCAGGGTATGGACAGCCCCAGCATTTT	CASSLSGYGQPQHF